A single sample is the source of the 5 T cell receptor beta chains below, sequenced in a study of PD-L1 blockade in urothelial cancer. Clones were sequenced by immunoSEQ multiplex PCR, and TCRdb holds only the in-frame ones, with some missing. The repertoire holds approximately 50,000 clones, with around 90% as singletons. Stated time point: peripheral blood 6 weeks after treatment start. Sequencing was performed on PBMCs, taken around atezolizumab (anti-PD-L1) treatment. The source of these receptors is a man aged 60-69 years with urothelial cancer.

This clone came up a few times. J is TRBJ1-2 and V is TRBV6-1; D is uncertain. The germline V and J ends were trimmed by 1 base and 8 bases, with 8 bases remaining between them. The V gene's germline CDR1 is MNHNS and CDR2 SASEGT. This CDR3 is built from 12 residues. The chain's CDR3 is CASSEVGRGYTF. The CDR3 region has the DNA TGTGCCAGCAGTGAAGTGGGGAGAGGCTACACCTTC.

This chain connects TRBV30 to TRBJ2-5, with TRBD1 matching 9 bases. The CDR3 has 10 amino acids. The V gene's germline CDR1 is GTSNPN and CDR2 SVGIG (reference sequence). V lost 5 bases to trimming and J lost 11 bases; unmatched junction nucleotides: 3. The CDR3 sequence is CAWGGTGQYF. CDR3 coding DNA: TGTGCCTGGGGGGGGACAGGGCAGTACTTC.

The V call is TRBV5-4, the J call TRBJ2-5; D may be TRBD1 (6 bases). Trimming took 5 bases from V and 5 from J, leaving 19 bases between them. This CDR3 is 15 amino acids long. The V gene's germline CDR1 is SGHNT and CDR2 YYREEE (reference sequence). The CDR3 loop is CASSPEGVRGETQYF. The CDR3 nucleotides read TGTGCCAGCAGTCCCGAGGGGGTAAGAGGGGAGACCCAGTACTTC.

This chain joins TRBV6-5 and TRBJ2-2; no clear D gene. Germline V gene data show CDR1 as MNHEY and CDR2 as SVGAGI. The CDR3 is 13 amino acids. The V end was cut by 2 bases, the J end by 6 bases, with 7 bases between. The CDR3, as DNA: TGTGCCAGCAGTTACCAAACGGCCGGGGAGCTGTTTTTT. Translation gives CASSYQTAGELFF.

This clone came up once. The chain links TRBV18 to TRBJ1-5; 10 positions agree with TRBD1. V lost 3 bases to trimming and J lost 6 bases; unmatched junction nucleotides: 14. This CDR3 region has 18 residues. CDR1 and CDR2 (germline): KGHSH, LQKENI. CDR3 DNA sequence: TGTGCCAGCTCACCCCTTGGGACAGGGGATGCCGGTGGTCAGCCCCAGCATTTT. Translation gives CASSPLGTGDAGGQPQHF.